This is a list of T cell receptor beta chains from one sample in a study of early T cells in non-severe SARS-CoV-2 infection. TCRdb redid the calling of the 5' RACE reads with MiXCR, one entry per CDR3 protein. The sample shows around 80,000 distinct CDR3 sequences, 8.5% to 12% of them seen only once. The sequencing used whole blood, collected at baseline. These TCRs come from an adult who was a healthcare worker with PCR-confirmed SARS-CoV-2 infection or an uninfected control (not recorded which). CDR3s include the opening cysteine and the closing phenylalanine or tryptophan. A D gene is named only where the DNA matches it firmly. A clone size is listed for some rows: how often the clone was seen (once, few, many), or a class if it is expanded.

D gene: -
clone size: many
J gene: TRBJ2-2
V gene: TRBV28
CDR3 DNA: TGTGCCAGCAGTTTAGGTGGGCCGAACACCGGGGAGCTGTTTTTT
CDR3 protein: CASSLGGPNTGELFF

D gene: -
clone size: many
J gene: TRBJ1-6
V gene: TRBV3-1
CDR3 DNA: TGTGCCAGCAGCCAGGGGACGCGGAATTCACCCCTCCACTTT
CDR3 protein: CASSQGTRNSPLHF

D gene: -
clone size: -
J gene: TRBJ2-7
V gene: TRBV12-3/TRBV12-4
CDR3 DNA: TGTGCCAGCAGGAGACGGGGGACTGGGGAGCAGTACTTC
CDR3 protein: CASRRRGTGEQYF

D gene: -
clone size: few
J gene: TRBJ2-3
V gene: TRBV4-1
CDR3 DNA: TGCGCCAGCAGCCAAGACTATCAAGGGGGGGCAACAGATACGCAGTATTTT
CDR3 protein: CASSQDYQGGATDTQYF

D gene: -
clone size: many
J gene: TRBJ2-7
V gene: TRBV7-3
CDR3 DNA: TGTGCCAGCAGCTTTTCGTCTGCGGGCGAGCAGTACTTC
CDR3 protein: CASSFSSAGEQYF

D gene: TRBD2
clone size: few
J gene: TRBJ2-3
V gene: TRBV7-2
CDR3 DNA: TGTGCCAGCAGCTTAACCGGGACTAGCTCCCTAGCAGATACGCAGTATTTT
CDR3 protein: CASSLTGTSSLADTQYF

D gene: -
clone size: -
J gene: TRBJ2-7
V gene: TRBV6-5
CDR3 DNA: TGTGCCAGCAGTTCGGGACGGTGGAATCGCGAGCAGTACTTC
CDR3 protein: CASSSGRWNREQYF

D gene: -
clone size: -
J gene: TRBJ1-1
V gene: TRBV15
CDR3 DNA: TGTGCCACCAGCAGTGATCCAGCCTCGAACACTGAAGCTTTCTTT
CDR3 protein: CATSSDPASNTEAFF

D gene: TRBD1
clone size: few
J gene: TRBJ2-1
V gene: TRBV12-3/TRBV12-4
CDR3 DNA: TGTGCCAGCAGTGCACAGGGGACAAATGAGCAGTTCTTC
CDR3 protein: CASSAQGTNEQFF

D gene: TRBD2
clone size: -
J gene: TRBJ2-3
V gene: TRBV11-2
CDR3 DNA: TGTGCCAGCAGCAAGCGGGAGGGGGTCACAGATACGCAGTATTTT
CDR3 protein: CASSKREGVTDTQYF

D gene: -
clone size: few
J gene: TRBJ2-2
V gene: TRBV7-3
CDR3 DNA: TGTGCCAGCAGCTTATTGGGGAGTTCCACCGGGGAGCTGTTTTTT
CDR3 protein: CASSLLGSSTGELFF

D gene: TRBD1
clone size: -
J gene: TRBJ1-2
V gene: TRBV7-9
CDR3 DNA: TGTGCCAGCAGCTTCGTATCCGGGACAGTGTTGTACGGCTACACCTTC
CDR3 protein: CASSFVSGTVLYGYTF

D gene: -
clone size: -
J gene: TRBJ1-6
V gene: TRBV6-5
CDR3 DNA: TGTGCCAGCAGTTACGGACACCTCAATTCACCCCTCCACTTT
CDR3 protein: CASSYGHLNSPLHF

D gene: -
clone size: many
J gene: TRBJ1-6
V gene: TRBV12-3/TRBV12-4
CDR3 DNA: TGTGCCAGCAGCGCGTCAGCCTTCTATAATTCACCCCTCCACTTT
CDR3 protein: CASSASAFYNSPLHF

D gene: -
clone size: few
J gene: TRBJ1-2
V gene: TRBV6-5
CDR3 DNA: TGTGCCAGCAGTTACGACAGATCTCTTTATGGCTACACCTTC
CDR3 protein: CASSYDRSLYGYTF

D gene: -
clone size: many
J gene: TRBJ1-6
V gene: TRBV7-8
CDR3 DNA: TGTGCCAGCAGCTTGGTTATCGCGTATAATTCACCCCTCCACTTT
CDR3 protein: CASSLVIAYNSPLHF

D gene: -
clone size: many
J gene: TRBJ2-1
V gene: TRBV6-1
CDR3 DNA: TGTGCCAGCAGTGAGCACGGCTCCTACAATGAGCAGTTCTTC
CDR3 protein: CASSEHGSYNEQFF

D gene: TRBD2
clone size: few
J gene: TRBJ2-2
V gene: TRBV5-1
CDR3 DNA: TGCGCCAGCGGAGGACTAGCGGGAGGGGAGCTGTTTTTT
CDR3 protein: CASGGLAGGELFF

D gene: -
clone size: -
J gene: TRBJ2-1
V gene: TRBV2
CDR3 DNA: TGTGCCAGCAGTGAAGGGCGGCCCGACGTCAATGAGCAGTTCTTC
CDR3 protein: CASSEGRPDVNEQFF

D gene: TRBD1
clone size: few
J gene: TRBJ1-3
V gene: TRBV5-1
CDR3 DNA: TGCGCCAGCAGCTTGGAACCTTACCGGGACAGGGTACCCCACTCTGGAAACACCATATATTTT
CDR3 protein: CASSLEPYRDRVPHSGNTIYF

D gene: TRBD1
clone size: few
J gene: TRBJ1-2
V gene: TRBV7-9
CDR3 DNA: TGTGCCAGCAGCCCCAGAGGGACAGGGCCCTATGGCTACACCTTC
CDR3 protein: CASSPRGTGPYGYTF

D gene: -
clone size: many
J gene: TRBJ2-2
V gene: TRBV7-3
CDR3 DNA: TGTGCCAGCAGCTTAGTCGCGGGACCCGGGGAGCTGTTTTTT
CDR3 protein: CASSLVAGPGELFF

D gene: -
clone size: few
J gene: TRBJ2-1
V gene: TRBV5-4
CDR3 DNA: TGTGCCAGCAGTGGAAGCTCCTACAATGAGCAGTTCTTC
CDR3 protein: CASSGSSYNEQFF

D gene: TRBD2
clone size: -
J gene: TRBJ2-1
V gene: TRBV12-3/TRBV12-4
CDR3 DNA: TGTGCCAGCAGTTTCATGGCGGGGGGAAGGAATGAGCAGTTCTTC
CDR3 protein: CASSFMAGGRNEQFF

D gene: TRBD1
clone size: few
J gene: TRBJ2-5
V gene: TRBV10-3
CDR3 DNA: TGTGCGATCTCCGCCGGGACAGGGTCGGAGACCCAGTACTTC
CDR3 protein: CAISAGTGSETQYF

D gene: TRBD2
clone size: few
J gene: TRBJ2-3
V gene: TRBV20-1
CDR3 DNA: TGCAGTGCTAGCGATGGGAGGGCAAATACGCAGTATTTT
CDR3 protein: CSASDGRANTQYF

D gene: TRBD1
clone size: -
J gene: TRBJ2-1
V gene: TRBV19
CDR3 DNA: TGTGCCAGTAGTACGGGACAGGGCTATGAGCAGTTCTTC
CDR3 protein: CASSTGQGYEQFF

D gene: -
clone size: many
J gene: TRBJ2-7
V gene: TRBV6-7
CDR3 DNA: TGTGCCAGCACTCCTATCTACGAGCAGTACTTC
CDR3 protein: CASTPIYEQYF

D gene: -
clone size: few
J gene: TRBJ2-1
V gene: TRBV7-6
CDR3 DNA: TGTGCCAGCAGCCCAACCGTAGCGGCCGGGAGCTCCTACAATGAGCAGTTCTTC
CDR3 protein: CASSPTVAAGSSYNEQFF

D gene: TRBD1
clone size: -
J gene: TRBJ1-5
V gene: TRBV28
CDR3 DNA: TGTGCCAGCAGGCCGACAGGGGAGGTCAATCAGCCCCAGCATTTT
CDR3 protein: CASRPTGEVNQPQHF

D gene: -
clone size: -
J gene: TRBJ1-2
V gene: TRBV30
CDR3 DNA: TGTGCCTGGAGTCTAGGGGGATCAGGAGGCTACACCTTC
CDR3 protein: CAWSLGGSGGYTF

D gene: TRBD1
clone size: few
J gene: TRBJ2-7
V gene: TRBV5-1
CDR3 DNA: TGCGCCAGCAGCTGGGGGACAGGATACGAGCAGTACTTC
CDR3 protein: CASSWGTGYEQYF

D gene: TRBD1
clone size: few
J gene: TRBJ2-2
V gene: TRBV6-5
CDR3 DNA: TGTGCCAGCGCCACAGGGGGACTGAACACCGGGGAGCTGTTTTTT
CDR3 protein: CASATGGLNTGELFF

D gene: -
clone size: few
J gene: TRBJ2-4
V gene: TRBV20-1
CDR3 DNA: TGCAGTGCTAGAGATCCTGGAGGGAGGGGGAACATTCAGTACTTC
CDR3 protein: CSARDPGGRGNIQYF

D gene: -
clone size: -
J gene: TRBJ2-7
V gene: TRBV6-2/TRBV6-3
CDR3 DNA: TGTGCCAGCAGCCTGAAGACGGTCTCCTACGAGCAGTACTTC
CDR3 protein: CASSLKTVSYEQYF

D gene: TRBD2
clone size: few
J gene: TRBJ2-1
V gene: TRBV6-2/TRBV6-3
CDR3 DNA: TGTGCCAGCACGCGGGGCGGGAGAGTTAACAATGAGCAGTTCTTC
CDR3 protein: CASTRGGRVNNEQFF

D gene: -
clone size: many
J gene: TRBJ2-5
V gene: TRBV3-1
CDR3 DNA: TGTGCCAGCAGCCAATCCGACGAGACCCAGTACTTC
CDR3 protein: CASSQSDETQYF

D gene: -
clone size: few
J gene: TRBJ1-6
V gene: TRBV7-6
CDR3 DNA: TGTGCCAGCAGCTTAGTGAGGGATTCACCCCTCCACTTT
CDR3 protein: CASSLVRDSPLHF

D gene: -
clone size: many
J gene: TRBJ2-3
V gene: TRBV9
CDR3 DNA: TGTGCCAGCAGCGTAGTTGGGAGAAGCACAGATACGCAGTATTTT
CDR3 protein: CASSVVGRSTDTQYF

D gene: TRBD2
clone size: few
J gene: TRBJ2-7
V gene: TRBV20-1
CDR3 DNA: TGCAGTGCTACTACTCCGGGACTACTCTACGAGCAGTACTTC
CDR3 protein: CSATTPGLLYEQYF

D gene: -
clone size: few
J gene: TRBJ2-5
V gene: TRBV28
CDR3 DNA: TGTGCCAGCAGGGATTGGGAAAGAATAGAGACCCAGTACTTC
CDR3 protein: CASRDWERIETQYF

D gene: -
clone size: -
J gene: TRBJ2-1
V gene: TRBV5-1
CDR3 DNA: TGCGCCAGCAGCTTGGTCCATGGGAGCTACAATGAGCAGTTCTTC
CDR3 protein: CASSLVHGSYNEQFF

D gene: -
clone size: many
J gene: TRBJ1-5
V gene: TRBV7-2
CDR3 DNA: TGTGCCAGCAGCCCTCGATTAAATAGCAATCAGCCCCAGCATTTT
CDR3 protein: CASSPRLNSNQPQHF

D gene: TRBD2
clone size: few
J gene: TRBJ2-1
V gene: TRBV6-2/TRBV6-3
CDR3 DNA: TGTGCCAGCAGTCCCCTAGCGGGAGACATATACAATGAGCAGTTCTTC
CDR3 protein: CASSPLAGDIYNEQFF

D gene: TRBD1
clone size: few
J gene: TRBJ2-7
V gene: TRBV29-1
CDR3 DNA: TGCAGCGTGAGGGACAGCCTCTACGAGCAGTACTTC
CDR3 protein: CSVRDSLYEQYF

D gene: -
clone size: few
J gene: TRBJ1-2
V gene: TRBV2
CDR3 DNA: TGTGCCAGCAACAGGGTCGGAGGCTACACCTTC
CDR3 protein: CASNRVGGYTF

D gene: -
clone size: -
J gene: TRBJ2-1
V gene: TRBV3-1
CDR3 DNA: TGTGCCGCGGGGGCGGGATTAGGCAATGAGCAGTTCTTC
CDR3 protein: CAAGAGLGNEQFF

D gene: -
clone size: -
J gene: TRBJ2-5
V gene: TRBV5-4
CDR3 DNA: TGTGCCAGCAGCTTGATGGGGACTGAGTACCAAGAGACCCAGTACTTC
CDR3 protein: CASSLMGTEYQETQYF

D gene: -
clone size: many
J gene: TRBJ2-6
V gene: TRBV7-9
CDR3 DNA: TGTGCCAGCAGCTCCCCCCTGACAGAAGGGCGCTCTGGGGCCAACGTCCTGACTTTC
CDR3 protein: CASSSPLTEGRSGANVLTF

D gene: -
clone size: -
J gene: TRBJ1-6
V gene: TRBV6-2/TRBV6-3
CDR3 DNA: TGTGCCAGCAGCCCGGCCTCCGGGGCTTCACCCCTCCACTTT
CDR3 protein: CASSPASGASPLHF

D gene: TRBD2
clone size: many
J gene: TRBJ2-1
V gene: TRBV7-6
CDR3 DNA: TGTGCCTCTCGGACTAGCGGGAGCCCTAAGGGGTTCTTC
CDR3 protein: CASRTSGSPKGFF

D gene: -
clone size: few
J gene: TRBJ2-1
V gene: TRBV19
CDR3 DNA: TGTGCCAGTAGTATCAGCCTATTATCCTTGGGAAATGAGCAGTTCTTC
CDR3 protein: CASSISLLSLGNEQFF

D gene: -
clone size: -
J gene: TRBJ2-7
V gene: TRBV6-6
CDR3 DNA: TGTGCCAGCAGTTACGGGGGAGGACCCTACGAGCAGTACTTC
CDR3 protein: CASSYGGGPYEQYF

D gene: TRBD2
clone size: -
J gene: TRBJ2-3
V gene: TRBV4-1
CDR3 DNA: TGCGCCAGCAGCCAAGGAGGCGGACTAGCGGGCTACACAGATACGCAGTATTTT
CDR3 protein: CASSQGGGLAGYTDTQYF

D gene: -
clone size: -
J gene: TRBJ2-5
V gene: TRBV2
CDR3 DNA: TGTGCCAGCAGTGATAGGGGGTTGGAAGAGACCCAGTACTTC
CDR3 protein: CASSDRGLEETQYF

D gene: -
clone size: many
J gene: TRBJ2-1
V gene: TRBV7-2
CDR3 DNA: TGTGCCAGCAGCTTAGGGATGGTAGGGCAGTTCTTC
CDR3 protein: CASSLGMVGQFF

D gene: -
clone size: few
J gene: TRBJ2-6
V gene: TRBV12-3/TRBV12-4
CDR3 DNA: TGTGCCAGCAGCCCAGACAGCTCTGGGGCCAACGTCCTGACTTTC
CDR3 protein: CASSPDSSGANVLTF